This TCR beta chain originates from a study of T cell responses to AZD1222 COVID-19 vaccine. Background on the study: Pooling was applied to second doses at about 4 or about 12 weeks.

Details on this clone: What it binds is unknown.

TCRdb's table, derived via immunoSEQ multiplex PCR, lists solely in-frame clones and lacks some. Of 200,000 or so clones listed, about 90% are singletons. General observations from the study: Two AZD1222 doses significantly raised spike-specific TCR breadth and depth over controls. Repertoire sampling was restricted to post-peak T cell response timepoints. Among AZD1222 vaccinees, only 5 to 7 were seropositive at baseline.

CDR3 size: 16 residues. Trimming cost V 3 bases and J 4 bases, with 16 bases left between them. Germline-derived CDR1 and CDR2 are LNHDA and SQIVND (reference sequence). The rearrangement links TRBV19 to TRBJ1-5; no reliable D call. Sequencing used peripheral blood, obtained on day 0 of AZD1222 vaccination. The TCR sequence derives from an adult in good health. CDR3 in amino acids: CASSMPLGLGNQPQHF. CDR3 sequence (DNA): TGTGCCAGTAGTATGCCCCTCGGGTTAGGGAATCAGCCCCAGCATTTT.